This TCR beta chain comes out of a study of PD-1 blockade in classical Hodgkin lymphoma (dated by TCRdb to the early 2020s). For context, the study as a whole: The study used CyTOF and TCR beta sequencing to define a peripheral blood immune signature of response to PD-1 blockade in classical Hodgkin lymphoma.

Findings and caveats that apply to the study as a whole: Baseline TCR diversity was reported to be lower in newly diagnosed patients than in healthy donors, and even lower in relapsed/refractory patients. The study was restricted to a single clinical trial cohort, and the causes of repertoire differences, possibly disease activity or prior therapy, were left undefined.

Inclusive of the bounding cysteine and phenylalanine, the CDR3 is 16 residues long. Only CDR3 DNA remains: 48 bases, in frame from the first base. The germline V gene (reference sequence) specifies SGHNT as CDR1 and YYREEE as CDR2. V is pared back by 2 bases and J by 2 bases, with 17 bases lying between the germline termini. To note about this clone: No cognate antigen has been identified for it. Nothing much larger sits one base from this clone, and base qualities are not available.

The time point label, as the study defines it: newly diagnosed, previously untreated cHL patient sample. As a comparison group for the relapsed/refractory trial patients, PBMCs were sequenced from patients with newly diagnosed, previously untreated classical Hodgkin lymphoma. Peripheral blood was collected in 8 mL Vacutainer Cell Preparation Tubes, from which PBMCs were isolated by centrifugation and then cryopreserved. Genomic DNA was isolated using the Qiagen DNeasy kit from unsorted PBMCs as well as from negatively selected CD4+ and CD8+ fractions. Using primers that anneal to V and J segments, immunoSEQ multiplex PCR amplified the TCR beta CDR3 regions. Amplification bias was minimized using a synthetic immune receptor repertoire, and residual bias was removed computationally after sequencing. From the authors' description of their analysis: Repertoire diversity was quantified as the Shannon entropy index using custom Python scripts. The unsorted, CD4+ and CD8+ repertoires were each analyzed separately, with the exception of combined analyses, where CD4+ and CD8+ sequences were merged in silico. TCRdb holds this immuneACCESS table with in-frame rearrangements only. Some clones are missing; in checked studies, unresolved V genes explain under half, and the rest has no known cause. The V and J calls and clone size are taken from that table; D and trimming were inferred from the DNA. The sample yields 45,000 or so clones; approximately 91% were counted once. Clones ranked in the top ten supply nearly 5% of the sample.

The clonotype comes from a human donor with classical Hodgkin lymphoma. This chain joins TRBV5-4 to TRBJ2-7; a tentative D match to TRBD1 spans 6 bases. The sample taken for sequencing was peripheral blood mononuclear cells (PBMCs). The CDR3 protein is CASSLAVGQFAYEQYF. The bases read TGTGCCAGCAGCTTAGCGGTAGGACAGTTTGCCTACGAGCAGTACTTC.